This TCR beta chain was retrieved from a study of T-cell memory formation after mild COVID-19. Whole-study results and caveats: Clones that contracted from day 15 to 85 were balanced CD4/CD8, while later expanders leaned CD4+.

Constant-segment primers were used for 5'RACE, and the resulting TCR alpha and TCR beta cDNA libraries carried sample barcodes and UMIs. TCRdb redid the calling of the 5' RACE reads with MiXCR, one entry per CDR3 protein. The table lists roughly 130,000 distinct CDR3 sequences, about 6% of them singletons. The CDR3 spans 14 residues. Looked up from germline, CDR1 is SGHAT and CDR2 is FQDESV (reference sequence). In regard to this clonotype: Antigen: not known. With a much larger clone just one base away, this may be a read error.

Sequences were obtained from PBMCs or a T cell subset sorted from them (not recorded which). The chain is built from TRBV11-1 and TRBJ2-1; D may be TRBD1 or TRBD2 (5 bases each). This TCR was sampled from an adult woman who had mild COVID-19 (a few samples of this study predate the infection). Cell type and time point are not known. As DNA, the CDR3 is TGTGACAGCAGCCCCCGGGACCGCTACAATGAGCAGTTCTTC. Protein sequence: CDSSPRDRYNEQFF.